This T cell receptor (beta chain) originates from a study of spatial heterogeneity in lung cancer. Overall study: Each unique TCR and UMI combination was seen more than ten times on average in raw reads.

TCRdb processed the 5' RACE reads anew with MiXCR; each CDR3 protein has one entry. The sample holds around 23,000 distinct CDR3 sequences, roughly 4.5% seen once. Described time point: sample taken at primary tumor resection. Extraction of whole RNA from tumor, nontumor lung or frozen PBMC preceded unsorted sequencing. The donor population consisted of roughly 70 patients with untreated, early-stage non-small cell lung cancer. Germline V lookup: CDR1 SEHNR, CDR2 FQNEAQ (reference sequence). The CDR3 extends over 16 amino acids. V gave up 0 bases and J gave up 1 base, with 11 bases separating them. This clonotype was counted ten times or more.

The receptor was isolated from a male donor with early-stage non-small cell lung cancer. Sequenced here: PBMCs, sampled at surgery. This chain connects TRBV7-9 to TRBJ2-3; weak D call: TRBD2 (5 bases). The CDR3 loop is CASSLALATGTDTQYF. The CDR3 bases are TGTGCCAGCAGCTTAGCCCTAGCCACTGGCACAGATACGCAGTATTTT.